Reported below is one TCR beta chain. The data originate from a study of blood T cell repertoires in COVID-19. Authors' analysis steps: Reference gene primers were amplified, and this amplification served to estimate nucleated cell counts. This table comes from immunoSEQ multiplex PCR, and its TCRdb copy is limited to in-frame clones, with some not included. For V, J and clone size, that table is used; D and trimming come from the DNA. The sample yields some 330,000 clones, over 75% seen once. The CDR3 is made up of 15 amino acids. Trimming removed 6 bases from V and 0 bases from J, with 11 bases in between. Germline assignment: CDR1 MNHEY and CDR2 SMNVEV (reference sequence).

Sequencing used peripheral blood. This TCR was sampled from a woman aged 45-65 years with active or convalescent COVID-19. This rearrangement joins TRBV27 to TRBJ1-4; D gene uncertain. For the CDR3, the DNA is TGTGCCAGCAGCCGCACAGAAGCAACTAATGAAAAACTGTTTTTT. As protein: CASSRTEATNEKLFF.